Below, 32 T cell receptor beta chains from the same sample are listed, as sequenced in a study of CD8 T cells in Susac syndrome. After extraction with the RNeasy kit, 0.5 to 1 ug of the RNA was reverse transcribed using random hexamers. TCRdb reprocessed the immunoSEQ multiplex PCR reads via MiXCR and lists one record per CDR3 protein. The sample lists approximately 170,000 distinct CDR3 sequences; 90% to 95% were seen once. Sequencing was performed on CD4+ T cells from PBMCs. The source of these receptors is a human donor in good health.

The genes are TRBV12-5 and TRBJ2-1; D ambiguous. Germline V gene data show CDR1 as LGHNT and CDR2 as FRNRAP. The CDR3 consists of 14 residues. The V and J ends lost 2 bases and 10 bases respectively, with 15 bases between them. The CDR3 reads CASGLPTGKREQFF. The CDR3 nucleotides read TGTGCTAGTGGTTTGCCCACGGGCAAGCGAGAGCAGTTCTTC.

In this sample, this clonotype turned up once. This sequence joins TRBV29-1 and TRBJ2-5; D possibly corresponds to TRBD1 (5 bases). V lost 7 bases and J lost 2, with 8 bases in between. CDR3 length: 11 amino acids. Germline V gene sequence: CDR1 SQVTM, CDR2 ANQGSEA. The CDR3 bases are TGCAGCGGGAGACAGCAAGAGACCCAGTACTTC. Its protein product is CSGRQQETQYF. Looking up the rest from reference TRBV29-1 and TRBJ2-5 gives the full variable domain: SAVISQKPSRDICQRGTSLTIQCQVDSQVTMMFWYRQQPGQSLTLIATANQGSEATYESGFVIDKFPISRPNLTFSTLTVSNMSPEDSSIYLCSGRQQETQYFGPGTRLLVL.

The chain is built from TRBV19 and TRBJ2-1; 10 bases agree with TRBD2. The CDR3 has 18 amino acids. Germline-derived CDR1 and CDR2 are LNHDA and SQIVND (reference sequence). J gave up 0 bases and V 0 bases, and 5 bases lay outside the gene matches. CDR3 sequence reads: CASSIDLLAGDSYNEQFF. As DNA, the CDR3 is TGTGCCAGTAGTATAGATTTGCTAGCGGGGGACTCCTACAATGAGCAGTTCTTC.

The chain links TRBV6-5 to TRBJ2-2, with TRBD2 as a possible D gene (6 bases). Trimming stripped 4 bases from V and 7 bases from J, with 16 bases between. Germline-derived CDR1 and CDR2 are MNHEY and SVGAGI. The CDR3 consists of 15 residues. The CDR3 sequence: CASSLQTGEIGELFF. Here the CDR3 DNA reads TGTGCCAGCAGTTTGCAGACGGGAGAGATCGGGGAGCTGTTTTTT.

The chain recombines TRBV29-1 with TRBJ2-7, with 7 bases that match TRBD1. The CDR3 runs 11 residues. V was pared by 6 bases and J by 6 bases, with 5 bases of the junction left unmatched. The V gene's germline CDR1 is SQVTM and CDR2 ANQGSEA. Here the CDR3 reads CSVHDRAEQYF. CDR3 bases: TGCAGCGTGCACGACAGGGCCGAGCAGTACTTC.

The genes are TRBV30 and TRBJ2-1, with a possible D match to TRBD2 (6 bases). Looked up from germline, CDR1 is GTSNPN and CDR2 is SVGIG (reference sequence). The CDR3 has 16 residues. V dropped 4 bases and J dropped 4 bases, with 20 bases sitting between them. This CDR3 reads CAWTPTRQAFYNEQFF. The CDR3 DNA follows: TGTGCCTGGACCCCGACTAGGCAGGCCTTTTACAATGAGCAGTTCTTC.

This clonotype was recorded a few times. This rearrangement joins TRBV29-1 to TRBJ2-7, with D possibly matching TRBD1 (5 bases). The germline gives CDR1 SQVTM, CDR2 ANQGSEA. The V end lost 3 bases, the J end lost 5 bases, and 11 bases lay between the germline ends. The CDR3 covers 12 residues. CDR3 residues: CSVDPGIHEQYF. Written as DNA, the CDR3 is TGCAGCGTTGACCCAGGGATCCACGAGCAGTACTTC.

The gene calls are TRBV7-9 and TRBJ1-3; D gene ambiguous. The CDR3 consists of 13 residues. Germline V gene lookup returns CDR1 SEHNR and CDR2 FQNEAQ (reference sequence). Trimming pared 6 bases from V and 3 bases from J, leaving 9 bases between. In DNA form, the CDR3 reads TGTGCCAGCAGGATGGACGTTGGAAACACCATATATTTT. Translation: CASRMDVGNTIYF.

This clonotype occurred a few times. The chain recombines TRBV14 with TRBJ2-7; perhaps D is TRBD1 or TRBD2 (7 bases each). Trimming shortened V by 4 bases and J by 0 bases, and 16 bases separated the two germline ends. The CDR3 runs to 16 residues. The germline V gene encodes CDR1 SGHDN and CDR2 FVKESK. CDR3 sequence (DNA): TGTGCCAGCAGCCGCCTCACAGGGGAGGGCTCCTACGAGCAGTACTTC. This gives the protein CASSRLTGEGSYEQYF.

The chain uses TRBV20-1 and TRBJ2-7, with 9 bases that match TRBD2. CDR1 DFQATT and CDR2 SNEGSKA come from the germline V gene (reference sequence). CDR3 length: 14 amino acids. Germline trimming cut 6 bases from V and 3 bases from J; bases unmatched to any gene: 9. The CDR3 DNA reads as TGCAGTGCCAGGCTAGCGGGAAAACTCTACGAGCAGTACTTC. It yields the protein CSARLAGKLYEQYF.

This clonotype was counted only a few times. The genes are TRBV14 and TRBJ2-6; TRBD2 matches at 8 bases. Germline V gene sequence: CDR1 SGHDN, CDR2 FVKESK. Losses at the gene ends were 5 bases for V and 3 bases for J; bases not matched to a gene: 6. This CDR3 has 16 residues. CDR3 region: CASSRWGTSGANVLTF. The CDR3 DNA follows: TGTGCCAGCAGCAGGTGGGGGACTAGTGGGGCCAACGTCCTGACTTTC.

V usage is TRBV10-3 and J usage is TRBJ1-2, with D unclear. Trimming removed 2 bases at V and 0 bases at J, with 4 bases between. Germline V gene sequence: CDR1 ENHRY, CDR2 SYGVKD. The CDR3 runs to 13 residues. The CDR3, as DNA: TGTGCCATCAGTGAGACGGCTAACTATGGCTACACCTTC. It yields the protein CAISETANYGYTF.

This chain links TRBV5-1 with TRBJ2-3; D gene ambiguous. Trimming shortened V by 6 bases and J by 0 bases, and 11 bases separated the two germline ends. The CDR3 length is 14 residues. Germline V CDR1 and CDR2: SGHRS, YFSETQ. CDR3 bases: TGCGCCAGCAAGCGTGTTTCTAGCACAGATACGCAGTATTTT. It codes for CASKRVSSTDTQYF.

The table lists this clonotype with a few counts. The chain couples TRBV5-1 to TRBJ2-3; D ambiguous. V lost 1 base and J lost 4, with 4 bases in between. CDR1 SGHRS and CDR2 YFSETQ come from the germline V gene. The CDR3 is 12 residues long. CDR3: CASSLYSDTQYF. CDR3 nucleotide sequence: TGCGCCAGCAGCTTGTATTCAGATACGCAGTATTTT. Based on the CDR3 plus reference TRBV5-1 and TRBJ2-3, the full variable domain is KAGVTQTPRYLIKTRGQQVTLSCSPISGHRSVSWYQQTPGQGLQFLFEYFSETQRNKGNFPGRFSGRQFSNSRSEMNVSTLELGDSALYLCASSLYSDTQYFGPGTRLTVL.

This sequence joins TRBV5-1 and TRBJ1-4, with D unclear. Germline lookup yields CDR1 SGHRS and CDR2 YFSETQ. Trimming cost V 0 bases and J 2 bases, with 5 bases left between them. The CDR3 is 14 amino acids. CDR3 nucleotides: TGCGCCAGCAGCTTGGCACAGACTAATGAAAAACTGTTTTTT. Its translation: CASSLAQTNEKLFF. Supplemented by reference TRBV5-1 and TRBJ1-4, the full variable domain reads KAGVTQTPRYLIKTRGQQVTLSCSPISGHRSVSWYQQTPGQGLQFLFEYFSETQRNKGNFPGRFSGRQFSNSRSEMNVSTLELGDSALYLCASSLAQTNEKLFFGSGTQLSVL.

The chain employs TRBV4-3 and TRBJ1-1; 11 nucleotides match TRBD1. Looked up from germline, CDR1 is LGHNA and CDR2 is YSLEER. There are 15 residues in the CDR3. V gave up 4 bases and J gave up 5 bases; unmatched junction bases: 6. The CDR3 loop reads CASSRGTGGRTEAFF. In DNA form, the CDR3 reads TGCGCCAGCAGCCGAGGGACAGGGGGACGTACTGAAGCTTTCTTT.

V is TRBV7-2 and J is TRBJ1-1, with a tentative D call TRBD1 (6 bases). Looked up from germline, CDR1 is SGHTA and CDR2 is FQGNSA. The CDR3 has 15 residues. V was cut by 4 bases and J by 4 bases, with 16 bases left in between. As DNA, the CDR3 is TGTGCCAGCAGCTGGTTGGGGGCTCCAAGCACTGAAGCTTTCTTT. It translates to CASSWLGAPSTEAFF.

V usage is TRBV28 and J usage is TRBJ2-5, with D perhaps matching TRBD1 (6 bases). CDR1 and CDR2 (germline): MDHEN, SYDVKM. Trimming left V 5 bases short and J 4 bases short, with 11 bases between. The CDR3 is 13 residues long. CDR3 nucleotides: TGTGCCAGCAGTACCGGGGACACAGAGACCCAGTACTTC. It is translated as CASSTGDTETQYF.

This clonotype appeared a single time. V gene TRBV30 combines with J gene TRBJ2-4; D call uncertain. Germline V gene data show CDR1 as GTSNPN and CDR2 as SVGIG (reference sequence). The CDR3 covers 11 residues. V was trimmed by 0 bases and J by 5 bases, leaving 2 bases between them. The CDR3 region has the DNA TGTGCCTGGAGTGTACAAAACATTCAGTACTTC. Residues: CAWSVQNIQYF.

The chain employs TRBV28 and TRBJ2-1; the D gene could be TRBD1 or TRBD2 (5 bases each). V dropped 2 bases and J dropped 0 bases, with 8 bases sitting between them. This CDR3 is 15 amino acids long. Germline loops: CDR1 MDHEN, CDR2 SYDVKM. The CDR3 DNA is TGTGCCAGCAGTTTAGGGACGGGCTCCTACAATGAGCAGTTCTTC. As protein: CASSLGTGSYNEQFF.

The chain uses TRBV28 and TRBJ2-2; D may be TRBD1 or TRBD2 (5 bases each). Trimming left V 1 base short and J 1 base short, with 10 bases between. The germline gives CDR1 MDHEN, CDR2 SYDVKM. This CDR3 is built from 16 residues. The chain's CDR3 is CASSLLWGLNTGELFF. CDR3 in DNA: TGTGCCAGCAGTTTATTATGGGGGTTGAACACCGGGGAGCTGTTTTTT.

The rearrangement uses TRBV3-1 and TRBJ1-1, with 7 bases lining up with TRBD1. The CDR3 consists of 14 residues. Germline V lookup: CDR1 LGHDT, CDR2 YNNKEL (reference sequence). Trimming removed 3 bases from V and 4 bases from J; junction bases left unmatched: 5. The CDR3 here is CASSHLTGRTEAFF. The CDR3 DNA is TGTGCCAGCAGCCACCTGACAGGGCGCACTGAAGCTTTCTTT. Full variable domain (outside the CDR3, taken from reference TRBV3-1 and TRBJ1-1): DTAVSQTPKYLVTQMGNDKSIKCEQNLGHDTMYWYKQDSKKFLKIMFSYNNKELIINETVPNRFSPKSPDKAHLNLHINSLELGDSAVYFCASSHLTGRTEAFFGQGTRLTVV.

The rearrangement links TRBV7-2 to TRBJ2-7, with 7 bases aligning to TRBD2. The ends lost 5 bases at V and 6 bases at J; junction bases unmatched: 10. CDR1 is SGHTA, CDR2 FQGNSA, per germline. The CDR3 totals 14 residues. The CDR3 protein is CASSPRRGRVEQYF. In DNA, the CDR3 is TGTGCCAGCAGCCCGCGTCGTGGGAGGGTCGAGCAGTACTTC.

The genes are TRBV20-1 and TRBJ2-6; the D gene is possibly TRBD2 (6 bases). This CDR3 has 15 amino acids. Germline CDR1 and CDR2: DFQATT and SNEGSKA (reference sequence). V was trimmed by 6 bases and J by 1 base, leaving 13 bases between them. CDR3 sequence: CSALNGRSGANVLTF. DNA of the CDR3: TGCAGTGCCTTAAATGGGAGGTCTGGGGCCAACGTCCTGACTTTC.

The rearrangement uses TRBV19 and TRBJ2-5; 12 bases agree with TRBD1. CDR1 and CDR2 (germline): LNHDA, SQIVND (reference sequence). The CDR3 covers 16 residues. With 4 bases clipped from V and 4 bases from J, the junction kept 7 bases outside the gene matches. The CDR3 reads CASSTQRDRGRETQYF. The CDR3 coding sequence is TGTGCCAGTAGTACCCAACGGGACAGGGGGCGAGAGACCCAGTACTTC.

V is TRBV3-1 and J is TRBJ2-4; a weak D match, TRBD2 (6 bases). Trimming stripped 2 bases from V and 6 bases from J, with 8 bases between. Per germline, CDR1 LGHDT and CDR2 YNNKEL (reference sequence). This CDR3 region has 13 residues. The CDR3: CASSQLGGNIQYF. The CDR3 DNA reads TGTGCCAGCAGCCAATTGGGGGGAAACATTCAGTACTTC. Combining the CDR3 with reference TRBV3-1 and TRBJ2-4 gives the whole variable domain DTAVSQTPKYLVTQMGNDKSIKCEQNLGHDTMYWYKQDSKKFLKIMFSYNNKELIINETVPNRFSPKSPDKAHLNLHINSLELGDSAVYFCASSQLGGNIQYFGAGTRLSVL.

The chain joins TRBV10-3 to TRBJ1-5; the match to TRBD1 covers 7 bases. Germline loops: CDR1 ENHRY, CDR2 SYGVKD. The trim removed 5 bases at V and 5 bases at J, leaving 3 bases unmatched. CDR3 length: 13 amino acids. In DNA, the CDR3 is TGTGCCATCAGTCGGACAGGAGATCAGCCCCAGCATTTT. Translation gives CAISRTGDQPQHF.

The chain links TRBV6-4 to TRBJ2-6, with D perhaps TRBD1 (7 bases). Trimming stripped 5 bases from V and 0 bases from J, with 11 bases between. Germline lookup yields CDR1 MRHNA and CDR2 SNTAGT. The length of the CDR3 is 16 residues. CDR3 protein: CASSRQGGSGANVLTF. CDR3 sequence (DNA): TGTGCCAGCAGTAGACAGGGAGGCTCTGGGGCCAACGTCCTGACTTTC.

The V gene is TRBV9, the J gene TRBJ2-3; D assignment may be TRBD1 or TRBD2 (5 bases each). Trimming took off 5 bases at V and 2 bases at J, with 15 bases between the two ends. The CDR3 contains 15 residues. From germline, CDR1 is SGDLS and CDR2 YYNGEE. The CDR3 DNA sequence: TGTGCCAGCAGTTACTTGGGGACCCCCACAGATACGCAGTATTTT. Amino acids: CASSYLGTPTDTQYF.

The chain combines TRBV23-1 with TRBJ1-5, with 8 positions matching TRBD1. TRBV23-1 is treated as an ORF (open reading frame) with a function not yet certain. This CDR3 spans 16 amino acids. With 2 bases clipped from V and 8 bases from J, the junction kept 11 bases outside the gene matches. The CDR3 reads CASSQGDRPDYEPQHF. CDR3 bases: TGCGCCAGCAGTCAAGGGGACAGGCCGGACTACGAGCCCCAGCATTTT.

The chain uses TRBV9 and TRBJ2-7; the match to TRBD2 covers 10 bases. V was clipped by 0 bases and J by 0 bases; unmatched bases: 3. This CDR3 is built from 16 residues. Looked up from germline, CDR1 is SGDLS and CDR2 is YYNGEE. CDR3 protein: CASSVGLAGASYEQYF. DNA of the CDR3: TGTGCCAGCAGCGTAGGGCTAGCGGGAGCCTCCTACGAGCAGTACTTC.

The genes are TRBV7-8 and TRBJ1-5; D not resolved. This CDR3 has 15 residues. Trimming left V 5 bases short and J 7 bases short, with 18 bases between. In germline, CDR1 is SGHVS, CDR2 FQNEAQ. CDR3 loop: CASSATGNYKQPQHF. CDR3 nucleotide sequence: TGTGCCAGCAGCGCGACGGGGAACTATAAACAGCCCCAGCATTTT.